This T cell receptor beta chain was sequenced in a study of cytomegalovirus exposure and HLA in healthy donors. Assay: immunoSEQ multiplex PCR; the TCRdb copy retains only in-frame clones and omits some. The sample holds more than 300,000 clones, roughly 89% seen once. The CDR3 length is 14 residues. Trimming removed 7 bases from V and 3 bases from J, with 16 bases in between. Per germline, CDR1 MDHEN and CDR2 SYDVKM. The sample comprised PBMCs. This clonotype originated in a woman between 18 and 29 years old in good health and CMV-seronegative. V and J are TRBV28 and TRBJ2-7, with D hard to call. The CDR3 DNA is TGTGCCAGCACCCAAGGCGGCGGCCTCTACGAGCAGTACTTC. It codes for CASTQGGGLYEQYF.